The next 30 T cell receptor beta chains were all read from a single sample in a study of blood T cells in healthy people across ages. For the second PCR, which ran for roughly 6 to 11 cycles, a sample-barcoded 5' primer and a J-beta primer mix were used. TCRdb reprocessed the 5' RACE reads with MiXCR, giving one entry per CDR3 protein. This table has some 1.8 million distinct CDR3 sequences, about two fifths appearing once. The sample was blood. Source of these receptors: a human donor in good health.

The rearrangement joins TRBV28 to TRBJ2-1; 7 bases align to TRBD2. V lost 8 bases and J lost 3; bases outside the gene matches: 10. CDR3 size: 15 residues. Germline CDR1 reads MDHEN; CDR2 reads SYDVKM. This CDR3 reads CASPPGGGDYNEQFF. As DNA, the CDR3 is TGTGCCAGCCCCCCGGGAGGAGGGGACTACAATGAGCAGTTCTTC.

The gene calls are TRBV9 and TRBJ2-3, with 7 bases fitting TRBD1. The V and J ends lost 4 bases and 4 bases, in that order; junction bases with no gene match: 12. CDR3 size: 16 residues. The V gene's germline CDR1 is SGDLS and CDR2 YYNGEE. CDR3 coding DNA: TGTGCCAGCAGCATACTAGGGGGCCTGAGTGCAGATACGCAGTATTTT. Translation gives CASSILGGLSADTQYF.

The chain is built from TRBV20-1 and TRBJ2-1; D uncertain. CDR1 is DFQATT and CDR2 is SNEGSKA in the germline V gene (reference sequence). Trimming pared 5 bases from V and 1 base from J, leaving 9 bases between. The CDR3 is 13 amino acids. The CDR3 is CSAEPSSYNEQFF. The CDR3 DNA reads TGCAGTGCTGAGCCCTCATCCTACAATGAGCAGTTCTTC.

This clonotype occurred a few times. CDR3 sequence: CASSLVTGKTYEQYF. As DNA, the CDR3 is TGTGCCAGCAGCTTAGTCACGGGGAAAACCTACGAGCAGTACTTC. The chain carries TRBV7-2 and TRBJ2-7; D is possibly TRBD2 (5 bases). CDR1 and CDR2 (germline): SGHTA, FQGNSA. V gave up 1 base and J gave up 2 bases, with 12 bases separating them. The CDR3 has 15 amino acids.

The CDR3 here is CASSLTGVLTGRNTQYF. CDR3 bases: TGTGCCAGCAGTCTCACGGGAGTTCTGACCGGCCGTAATACGCAGTATTTT. This rearrangement joins TRBV28 to TRBJ2-3, with a weak D call TRBD2 (6 bases). The V gene's germline CDR1 is MDHEN and CDR2 SYDVKM. V lost 5 bases, J lost 7 bases, and 25 bases lay in between. CDR3 length: 17 residues.

CDR3 sequence: CASSYSGLAGANYEQYF. The DNA of the CDR3 is TGTGCCAGCAGTTACTCAGGGCTAGCGGGGGCCAACTACGAGCAGTACTTC. The gene calls are TRBV6-6 and TRBJ2-7, with TRBD2 matching 10 bases. Looked up from germline, CDR1 is MNHNY and CDR2 is SVGAGI (reference sequence). The V gene end was trimmed by 0 bases and the J gene end by 3 bases; junction bases not matched to a gene: 8. The CDR3 has 17 amino acids.

The chain recombines TRBV7-9 with TRBJ2-1; D call uncertain. The ends were cut back, 3 bases at V and 10 bases at J, with 19 bases in the middle. The CDR3 runs 15 residues. Germline lookup yields CDR1 SEHNR and CDR2 FQNEAQ (reference sequence). DNA of the CDR3: TGTGCCAGCAGCTTGAGAGACCCAATATCAAGCGAGCAGTTCTTC. Translated, it gives CASSLRDPISSEQFF.

The chain couples TRBV6-6 to TRBJ2-7; D remains unclear. CDR1 and CDR2 (germline): MNHNY, SVGAGI (reference sequence). The CDR3 totals 14 residues. The V gene lost 2 bases and the J gene lost 5 bases, with 13 bases spanning the gap. The CDR3 loop is CASSYERFSHEQYF. In DNA, the CDR3 is TGTGCCAGCAGTTACGAGCGATTCAGCCACGAGCAGTACTTC.

The rearrangement joins TRBV4-2 to TRBJ2-7; 10 bases line up with TRBD2. The CDR3 spans 16 residues. CDR1 and CDR2 from the germline V gene are LGHNA and YNFKEQ. The trim removed 1 base at V and 3 bases at J, leaving 6 bases unmatched. The CDR3 nucleotides read TGTGCCAGCAGCCAAGGTTTCGCTAGCGGGGGCTACGAGCAGTACTTC. As protein: CASSQGFASGGYEQYF.

The rearrangement links TRBV7-2 to TRBJ1-2, with D tentatively TRBD1 (5 bases). CDR1 and CDR2 from the germline V gene are SGHTA and FQGNSA. The CDR3 runs to 11 residues. The ends were cut back, 7 bases at V and 3 bases at J, with 6 bases in the middle. The CDR3 spells CASMGDYGYTF. CDR3 DNA sequence: TGTGCCAGCATGGGGGACTATGGCTACACCTTC.

The chain couples TRBV7-9 to TRBJ2-1; D possibly corresponds to TRBD1 (6 bases). Germline CDR1 reads SEHNR; CDR2 reads FQNEAQ (reference sequence). V was trimmed by 2 bases and J by 10 bases, leaving 21 bases between them. The CDR3 runs to 16 residues. Written as DNA, the CDR3 is TGTGCCAGCAGCTTAACCCCAATGACAGGTCATGGCGAGCAGTTCTTC. Translated, it gives CASSLTPMTGHGEQFF.

The gene calls are TRBV7-9 and TRBJ2-5; D gene unclear. V lost 10 bases to trimming and J lost 4 bases, with 13 bases between them. The CDR3 extends over 12 amino acids. The germline V gene has CDR1 SEHNR and CDR2 FQNEAQ (reference sequence). CDR3 loop: CAIRPNGETQYF. CDR3 DNA: TGTGCCATCCGACCCAACGGAGAGACCCAGTACTTC.

The genes are TRBV4-3 and TRBJ2-7; 9 positions agree with TRBD2. The CDR3 is 15 amino acids. Germline values: CDR1 LGHNA, CDR2 YSLEER. Trimming cost V 1 base and J 1 base; bases outside gene matches: 2. CDR3 coding DNA: TGCGCCAGCAGCCAAGGACTAGCGGCATCCTACGAGCAGTACTTC. Amino acids: CASSQGLAASYEQYF.

The rearrangement links TRBV20-1 to TRBJ2-1; 9 nucleotides agree with TRBD2. The CDR3 loop spans 15 amino acids. J lost 7 bases, V lost 2 bases, and 9 bases had no gene match. CDR1 DFQATT and CDR2 SNEGSKA come from the germline V gene (reference sequence). Written as DNA, the CDR3 is TGCAGTGCTAGATTCCGGCGGGGGGGTTTGAATGAGCAGTTCTTC. Protein: CSARFRRGGLNEQFF.

There are many counts of this clonotype. The J gene is TRBJ2-4, the V gene TRBV29-1; no clear D. The V gene lost 4 bases and the J gene lost 8 bases, with 12 bases spanning the gap. Germline CDR1 and CDR2: SQVTM and ANQGSEA. The CDR3 sequence is 12 residues long. The CDR3 protein is CSVGSVGDIQYF. The CDR3 nucleotides read TGCAGCGTTGGAAGTGTAGGAGACATTCAGTACTTC.

The CDR3 sequence: CSARVRTGLGETQYF. The CDR3 region has the DNA TGCAGTGCTAGAGTTAGGACAGGGTTAGGAGAGACCCAGTACTTC. The chain has TRBV20-1 and TRBJ2-5; 8 bases line up with TRBD1. Unmatched junction bases numbered 8, after V lost 1 base and J lost 4 bases. From germline, CDR1 is DFQATT and CDR2 SNEGSKA (reference sequence). This CDR3 region has 15 residues.

The V call is TRBV20-1, the J call TRBJ1-4; D remains unclear. V lost 0 bases and J 16 bases, leaving 12 bases between the germline ends. The length of the CDR3 is 11 residues. Germline V gene lookup returns CDR1 DFQATT and CDR2 SNEGSKA (reference sequence). The CDR3: CSARDGRERFF. In DNA, the CDR3 is TGCAGTGCTAGAGATGGTCGGGAACGGTTTTTT.

This clonotype has ten or more counts. V usage is TRBV29-1 and J usage is TRBJ2-5; D is possibly TRBD1 or TRBD2 (5 bases each). V shed 7 bases and J shed 5 bases, with 14 bases lying between them. Germline V gene sequence: CDR1 SQVTM, CDR2 ANQGSEA. The CDR3 consists of 12 residues. The CDR3 DNA reads TGCAGCGGGAATAGTGGGACCGAGACCCAGTACTTC. Translation gives CSGNSGTETQYF.

The sample holds a few counts of this clonotype. This chain connects TRBV20-1 to TRBJ2-4, with a tentative D call TRBD1 (6 bases). The DNA matches TRBJ2-7 better at its end, which makes the J call doubtful. Per the germline V gene, CDR1 is DFQATT and CDR2 is SNEGSKA (reference sequence). This CDR3 has 12 amino acids. The CDR3 DNA is TGCAGTGCAACGGGACATGACTACGAGCAGTACTTC. Translating gives CSATGHDYEQYF.

The gene calls are TRBV7-2 and TRBJ1-4, with unresolved D. Looked up from germline, CDR1 is SGHTA and CDR2 is FQGNSA. This CDR3 is 14 amino acids long. V lost 0 bases and J 5 bases, leaving 7 bases between the germline ends. The CDR3 reads CASSLARENEKLFF. DNA of the CDR3: TGTGCCAGCAGCTTAGCCAGAGAGAATGAAAAACTGTTTTTT.

The chain is built from TRBV3-1 and TRBJ1-3; D is uncertain. This CDR3 has 15 residues. The V and J ends lost 5 bases and 0 bases respectively, with 11 bases between them. The germline CDR1 and CDR2 sequences are LGHDT and YNNKEL (reference sequence). The CDR3 loop is CASSVGSDSGNTIYF. In nucleotides, the CDR3 is TGTGCCAGCAGCGTGGGCTCCGACTCTGGAAACACCATATATTTT.

J is TRBJ1-5 and V is TRBV6-6; a weak D match, TRBD1 (5 bases). From germline, CDR1 is MNHNY and CDR2 SVGAGI (reference sequence). The CDR3 covers 13 residues. Trimming pared 10 bases from V and 2 bases from J, leaving 12 bases between. Here the CDR3 DNA reads TGTGCCACCCAGGGTGATGGCAATCAGCCCCAGCATTTT. Amino acid sequence: CATQGDGNQPQHF.

The chain links TRBV12-3 or TRBV12-4 to TRBJ2-3; the D call may be TRBD1 or TRBD2 (5 bases each). This CDR3 is built from 15 residues. V was trimmed by 0 bases and J by 8 bases, leaving 15 bases between them. The CDR3 DNA sequence: TGTGCCAGCAGTTTAGCGGGGCAGGGAGAGGCTACGCAGTATTTT. It specifies CASSLAGQGEATQYF.

V is TRBV10-3 and J is TRBJ1-2; no clear D. V gave up 6 bases and J gave up 6 bases, with 14 bases separating them. This CDR3 has 13 amino acids. CDR1 and CDR2 (germline): ENHRY, SYGVKD. CDR3 nucleotide sequence: TGTGCCATCAGGGAGGTCGGTTATAATGGCTACACCTTC. It is translated as CAIREVGYNGYTF.

The chain employs TRBV12-3 or TRBV12-4 and TRBJ2-2; D is unclear. V gave up 3 bases and J gave up 6 bases, with 14 bases separating them. The CDR3 has 15 amino acids. The CDR3 spells CASSFRRAQSGELFF. In nucleotides, the CDR3 is TGTGCCAGCAGTTTTAGAAGGGCCCAATCCGGGGAGCTGTTTTTT.

This clonotype turned up a few times. The genes are TRBV20-1 and TRBJ2-1, with D maybe TRBD1 (6 bases). CDR1 DFQATT and CDR2 SNEGSKA come from the germline V gene (reference sequence). The V end lost 4 bases, the J end lost 5 bases, and 18 bases lay between the germline ends. The CDR3 has 15 amino acids. In DNA form, the CDR3 reads TGCAGTGCTATCGGGGACACCAGATCGGACAATGAGCAGTTCTTC. Translated: CSAIGDTRSDNEQFF.

This clonotype was detected only a few times. The CDR3 spells CASSFQTYNEQFF. Here the CDR3 DNA reads TGTGCCAGCAGTTTTCAGACTTACAATGAGCAGTTCTTC. The chain combines TRBV12-3 or TRBV12-4 with TRBJ2-1, with D unclear. The CDR3 loop spans 13 amino acids. With 3 bases removed from V and 4 bases from J, the gap between germline ends came to 7 bases.

This clonotype was seen at least ten times. The rearrangement uses TRBV12-3 or TRBV12-4 and TRBJ1-2; TRBD1 might be the D (5 bases). Trimming removed 3 bases from V and 8 bases from J, with 10 bases in between. The CDR3 totals 12 residues. Here the CDR3 reads CASSFWGSGYTF. The CDR3 nucleotides are TGTGCCAGCAGTTTTTGGGGGAGCGGCTACACCTTC.

There are a few counts of this clonotype. The V and J genes are TRBV7-2 and TRBJ2-7; tentative D call: TRBD2 (5 bases). Germline V gene sequence: CDR1 SGHTA, CDR2 FQGNSA. V lost 4 bases to trimming and J lost 2 bases, with 15 bases between them. The CDR3 totals 15 residues. CDR3 coding DNA: TGTGCCAGCAGCTCCAACAGCGGTAGCACCTACGAGCAGTACTTC. It translates to CASSSNSGSTYEQYF.

The chain joins TRBV5-1 to TRBJ2-5; D possibly corresponds to TRBD1 (5 bases). The length of the CDR3 is 14 residues. Trimming left V 6 bases short and J 1 base short, with 13 bases between. In germline, CDR1 is SGHRS, CDR2 YFSETQ. The CDR3 sequence is CASTQGSLQETQYF. The DNA for the CDR3 is TGCGCCAGCACCCAGGGAAGCCTCCAAGAGACCCAGTACTTC.